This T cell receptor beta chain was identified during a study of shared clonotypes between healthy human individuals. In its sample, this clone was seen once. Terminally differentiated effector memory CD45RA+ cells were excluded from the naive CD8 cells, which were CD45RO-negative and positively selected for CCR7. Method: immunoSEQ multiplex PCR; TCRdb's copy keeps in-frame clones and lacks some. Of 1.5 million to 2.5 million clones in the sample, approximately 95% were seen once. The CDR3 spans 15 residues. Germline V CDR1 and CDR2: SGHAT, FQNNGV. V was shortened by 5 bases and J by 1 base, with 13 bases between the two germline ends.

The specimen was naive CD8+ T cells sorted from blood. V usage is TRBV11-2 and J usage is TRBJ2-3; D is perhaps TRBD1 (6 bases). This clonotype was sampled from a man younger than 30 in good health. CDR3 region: CASSPDSLGTDTQYF. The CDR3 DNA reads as TGTGCCAGCAGCCCGGACAGTCTGGGCACAGATACGCAGTATTTT.